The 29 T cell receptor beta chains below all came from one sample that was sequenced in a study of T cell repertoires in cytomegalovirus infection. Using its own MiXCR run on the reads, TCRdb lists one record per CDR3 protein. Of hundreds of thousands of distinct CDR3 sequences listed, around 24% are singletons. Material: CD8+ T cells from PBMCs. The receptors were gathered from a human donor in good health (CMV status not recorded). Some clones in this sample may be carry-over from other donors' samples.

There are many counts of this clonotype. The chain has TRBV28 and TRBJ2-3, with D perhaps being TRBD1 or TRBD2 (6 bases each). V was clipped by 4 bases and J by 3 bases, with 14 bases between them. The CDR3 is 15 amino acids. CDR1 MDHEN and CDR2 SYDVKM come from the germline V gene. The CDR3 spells CASSSLGAGTDTQYF. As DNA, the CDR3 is TGTGCCAGCAGTTCCCTGGGGGCGGGGACAGATACGCAGTATTTT.

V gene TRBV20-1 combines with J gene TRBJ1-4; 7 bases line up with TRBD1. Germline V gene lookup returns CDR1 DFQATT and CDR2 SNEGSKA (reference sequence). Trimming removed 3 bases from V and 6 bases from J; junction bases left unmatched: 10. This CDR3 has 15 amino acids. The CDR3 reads CSASDPGQIHEKLFF. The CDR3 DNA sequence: TGCAGTGCTAGTGACCCGGGACAGATCCATGAAAAACTGTTTTTT.

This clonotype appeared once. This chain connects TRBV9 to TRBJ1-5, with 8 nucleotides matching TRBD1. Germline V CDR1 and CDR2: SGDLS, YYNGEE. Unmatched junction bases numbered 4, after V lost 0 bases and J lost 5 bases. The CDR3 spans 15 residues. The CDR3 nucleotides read TGTGCCAGCAGCGTAGGCGGGACAGGACATCAGCCCCAGCATTTT. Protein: CASSVGGTGHQPQHF. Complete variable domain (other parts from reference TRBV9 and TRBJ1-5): DSGVTQTPKHLITATGQRVTLRCSPRSGDLSVYWYQQSLDQGLQFLIQYYNGEERAKGNILERFSAQQFPDLHSELNLSSLELGDSALYFCASSVGGTGHQPQHFGDGTRLSIL.

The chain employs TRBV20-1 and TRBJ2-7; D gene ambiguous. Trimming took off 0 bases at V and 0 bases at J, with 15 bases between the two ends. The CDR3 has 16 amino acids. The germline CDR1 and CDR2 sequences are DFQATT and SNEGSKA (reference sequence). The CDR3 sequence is CSARDSQGPSSYEQYF. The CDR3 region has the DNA TGCAGTGCTAGAGATAGTCAAGGCCCCAGCTCCTACGAGCAGTACTTC.

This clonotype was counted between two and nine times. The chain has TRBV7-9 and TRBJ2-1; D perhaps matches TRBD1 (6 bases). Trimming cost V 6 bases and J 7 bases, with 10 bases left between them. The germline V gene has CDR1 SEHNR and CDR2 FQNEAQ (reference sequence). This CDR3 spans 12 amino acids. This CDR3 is CASRRQGNEQFF. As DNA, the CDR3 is TGTGCCAGCAGAAGGCAGGGGAATGAGCAGTTCTTC.

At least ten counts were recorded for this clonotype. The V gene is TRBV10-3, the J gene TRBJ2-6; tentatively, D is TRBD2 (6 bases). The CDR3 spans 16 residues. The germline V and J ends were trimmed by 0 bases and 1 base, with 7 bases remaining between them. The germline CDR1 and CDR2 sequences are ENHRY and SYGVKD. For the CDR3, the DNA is TGTGCCATCAGTGAGTCTGCGGGGTCTGGGGCCAACGTCCTGACTTTC. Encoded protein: CAISESAGSGANVLTF.

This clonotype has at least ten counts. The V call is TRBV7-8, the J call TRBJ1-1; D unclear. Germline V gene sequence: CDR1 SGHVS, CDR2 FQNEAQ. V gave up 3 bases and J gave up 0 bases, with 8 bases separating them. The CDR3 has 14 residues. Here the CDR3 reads CASSFFTVNTEAFF. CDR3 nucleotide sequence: TGTGCCAGCAGCTTCTTTACCGTGAACACTGAAGCTTTCTTT.

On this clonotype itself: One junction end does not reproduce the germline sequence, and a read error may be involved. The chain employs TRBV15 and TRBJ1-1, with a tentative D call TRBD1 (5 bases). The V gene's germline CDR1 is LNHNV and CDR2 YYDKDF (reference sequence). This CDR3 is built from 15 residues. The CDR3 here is CATNRDGARGTEAFF. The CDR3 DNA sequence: TGTGCCACCAACAGAGATGGGGCGCGCGGAACTGAAGCTTTCTTT.

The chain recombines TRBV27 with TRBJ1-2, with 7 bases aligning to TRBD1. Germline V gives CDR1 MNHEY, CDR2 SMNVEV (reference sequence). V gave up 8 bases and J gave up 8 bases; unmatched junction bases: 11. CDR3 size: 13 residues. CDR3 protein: CASGPTGAEGYTF. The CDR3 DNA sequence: TGTGCCAGCGGCCCTACAGGGGCCGAGGGCTACACCTTC.

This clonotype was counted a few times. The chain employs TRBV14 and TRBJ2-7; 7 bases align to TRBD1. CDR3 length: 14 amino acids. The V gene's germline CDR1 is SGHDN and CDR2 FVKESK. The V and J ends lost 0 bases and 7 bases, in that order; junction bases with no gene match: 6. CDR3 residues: CASSQEGGLTEQYV. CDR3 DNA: TGTGCCAGCAGCCAAGAAGGGGGCCTTACTGAGCAGTACGTC.

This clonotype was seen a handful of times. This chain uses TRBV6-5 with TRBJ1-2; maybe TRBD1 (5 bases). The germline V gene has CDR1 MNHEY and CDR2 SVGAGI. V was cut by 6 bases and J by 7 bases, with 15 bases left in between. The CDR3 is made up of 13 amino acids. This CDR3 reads CASSPGGEFGYTF. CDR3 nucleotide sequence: TGTGCCAGCAGCCCCGGGGGGGAATTTGGCTACACCTTC.

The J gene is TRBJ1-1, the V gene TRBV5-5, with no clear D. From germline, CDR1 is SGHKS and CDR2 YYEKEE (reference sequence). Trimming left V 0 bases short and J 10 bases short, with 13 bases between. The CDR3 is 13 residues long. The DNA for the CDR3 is TGTGCCAGCAGCTTGGGAGGAGCCCCCGGAGCTTTCTTT. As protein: CASSLGGAPGAFF.

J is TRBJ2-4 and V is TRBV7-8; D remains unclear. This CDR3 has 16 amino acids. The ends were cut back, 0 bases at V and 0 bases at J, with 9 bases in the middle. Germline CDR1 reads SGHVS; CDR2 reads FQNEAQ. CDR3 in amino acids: CASSLARVGAKNIQYF. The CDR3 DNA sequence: TGTGCCAGCAGCTTAGCCCGGGTCGGAGCCAAAAACATTCAGTACTTC. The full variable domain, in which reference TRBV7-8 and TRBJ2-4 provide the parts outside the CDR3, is GAGVSQSPRYKVAKRGQDVALRCDPISGHVSLFWYQQALGQGPEFLTYFQNEAQLDKSGLPSDRFFAERPEGSVSTLKIQRTQQEDSAVYLCASSLARVGAKNIQYFGAGTRLSVL.

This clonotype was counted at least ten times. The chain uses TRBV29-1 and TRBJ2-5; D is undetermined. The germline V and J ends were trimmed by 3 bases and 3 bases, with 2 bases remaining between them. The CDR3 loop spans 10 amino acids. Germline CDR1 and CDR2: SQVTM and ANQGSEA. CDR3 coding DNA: TGCAGCGTTGATAAAGAGACCCAGTACTTC. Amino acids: CSVDKETQYF.

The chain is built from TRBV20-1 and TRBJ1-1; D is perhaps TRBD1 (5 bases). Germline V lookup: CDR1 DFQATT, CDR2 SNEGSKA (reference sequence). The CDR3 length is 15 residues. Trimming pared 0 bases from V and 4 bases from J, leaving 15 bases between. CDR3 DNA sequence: TGCAGTGCTAGAGATTATCAGGGATGGGGCACTGAAGCTTTCTTT. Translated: CSARDYQGWGTEAFF.

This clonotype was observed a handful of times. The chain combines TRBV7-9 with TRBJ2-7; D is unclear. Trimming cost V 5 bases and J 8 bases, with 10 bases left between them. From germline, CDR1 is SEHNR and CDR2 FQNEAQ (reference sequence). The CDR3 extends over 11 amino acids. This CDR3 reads CASSLGLQQYF. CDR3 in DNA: TGTGCCAGCAGCCTCGGGTTACAGCAGTACTTC.

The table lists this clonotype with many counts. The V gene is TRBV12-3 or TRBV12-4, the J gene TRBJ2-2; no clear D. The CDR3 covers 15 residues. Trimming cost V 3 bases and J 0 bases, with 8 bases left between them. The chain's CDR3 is CASSFGFANTGELFF. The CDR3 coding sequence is TGTGCCAGCAGTTTCGGGTTCGCGAACACCGGGGAGCTGTTTTTT.

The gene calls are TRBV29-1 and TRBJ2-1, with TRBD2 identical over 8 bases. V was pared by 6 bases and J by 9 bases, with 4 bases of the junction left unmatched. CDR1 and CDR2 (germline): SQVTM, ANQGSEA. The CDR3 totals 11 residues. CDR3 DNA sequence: TGCAGCGTCGGGGGGGGCAGTGAGCAGTTCTTC. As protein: CSVGGGSEQFF.

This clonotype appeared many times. The CDR3 sequence: CASSPGTQFPETQYF. CDR3 sequence (DNA): TGTGCCAGCAGTCCCGGGACACAATTCCCAGAGACCCAGTACTTC. The chain employs TRBV27 and TRBJ2-5; TRBD1 might be the D (6 bases). The germline V and J ends were trimmed by 5 bases and 4 bases, with 17 bases remaining between them. Germline loops: CDR1 MNHEY, CDR2 SMNVEV (reference sequence). The CDR3 sequence is 15 residues long.

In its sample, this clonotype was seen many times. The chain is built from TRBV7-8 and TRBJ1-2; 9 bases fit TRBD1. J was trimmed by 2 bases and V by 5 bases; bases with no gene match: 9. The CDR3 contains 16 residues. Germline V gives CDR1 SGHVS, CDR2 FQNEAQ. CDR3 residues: CASSMTRTGANYGYTF. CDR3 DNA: TGTGCCAGCAGCATGACTCGGACAGGGGCCAACTATGGCTACACCTTC.

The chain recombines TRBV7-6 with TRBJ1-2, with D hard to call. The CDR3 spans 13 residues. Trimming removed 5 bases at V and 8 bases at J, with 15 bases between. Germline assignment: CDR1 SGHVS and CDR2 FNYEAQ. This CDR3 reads CASSLEAAKGYTF. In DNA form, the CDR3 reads TGTGCCAGCAGCCTAGAGGCCGCTAAGGGCTACACCTTC.

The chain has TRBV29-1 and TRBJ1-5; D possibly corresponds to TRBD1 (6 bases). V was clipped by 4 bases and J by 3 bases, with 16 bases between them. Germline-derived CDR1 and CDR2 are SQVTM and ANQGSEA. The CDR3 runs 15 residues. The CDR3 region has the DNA TGCAGCGTTGTTGTTTGGGGACAAGACAATCAGCCCCAGCATTTT. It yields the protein CSVVVWGQDNQPQHF.

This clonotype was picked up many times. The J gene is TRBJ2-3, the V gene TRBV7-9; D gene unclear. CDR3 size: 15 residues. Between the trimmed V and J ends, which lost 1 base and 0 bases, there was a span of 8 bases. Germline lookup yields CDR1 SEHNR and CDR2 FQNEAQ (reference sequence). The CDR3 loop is CASSLDDLSTDTQYF. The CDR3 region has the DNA TGTGCCAGCAGCTTAGACGATCTAAGCACAGATACGCAGTATTTT.

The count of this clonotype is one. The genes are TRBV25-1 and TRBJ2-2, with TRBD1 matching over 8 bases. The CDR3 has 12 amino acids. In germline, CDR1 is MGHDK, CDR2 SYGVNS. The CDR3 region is CVGQGNTGELFF. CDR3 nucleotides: TGTGTTGGACAGGGTAACACCGGGGAGCTGTTTTTT.

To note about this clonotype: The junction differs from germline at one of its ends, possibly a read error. As DNA, the CDR3 is TGTGCCAACAGCCCGGGGAGGGGGCGCAATCAGCCCCAGCATTTT. Its translation: CANSPGRGRNQPQHF. This chain connects TRBV7-6 to TRBJ1-5; 7 nucleotides agree with TRBD1. CDR3 size: 15 residues. Germline CDR1 SGHVS, CDR2 FNYEAQ.

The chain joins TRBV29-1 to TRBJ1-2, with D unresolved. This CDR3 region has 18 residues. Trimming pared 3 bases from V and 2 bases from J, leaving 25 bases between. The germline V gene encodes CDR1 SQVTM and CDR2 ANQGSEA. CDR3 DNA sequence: TGCAGCGTTGAGTCAGTTAATTTGCTGGGCCCTATCAACTATGGCTACACCTTC. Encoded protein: CSVESVNLLGPINYGYTF.

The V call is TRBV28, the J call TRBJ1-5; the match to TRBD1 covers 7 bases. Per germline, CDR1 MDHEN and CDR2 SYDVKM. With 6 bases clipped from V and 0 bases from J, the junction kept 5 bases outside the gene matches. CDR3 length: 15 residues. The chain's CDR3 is CASRWDSYSNQPQHF. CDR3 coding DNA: TGTGCCAGCAGGTGGGACAGTTATAGCAATCAGCCCCAGCATTTT.

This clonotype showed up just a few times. For the CDR3, the DNA is TGCAGCGTCGACACGGTTGAACTAGTAGCGGCGACAGATACGCAGTATTTT. Amino acids: CSVDTVELVAATDTQYF. The J gene is TRBJ2-3, the V gene TRBV29-1; the D gene is possibly TRBD2 (6 bases). The CDR3 spans 17 residues. From germline, CDR1 is SQVTM and CDR2 ANQGSEA. V lost 6 bases to trimming and J lost 3 bases, with 25 bases between them.

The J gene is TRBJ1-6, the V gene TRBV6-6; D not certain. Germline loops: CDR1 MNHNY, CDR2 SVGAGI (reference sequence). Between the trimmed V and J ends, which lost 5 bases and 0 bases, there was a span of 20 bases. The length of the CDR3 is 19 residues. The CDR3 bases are TGTGCCAGCAGTCCTCCTTTGGGGAGCGAGTTCTCCTATAATTCACCCCTCCACTTT. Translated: CASSPPLGSEFSYNSPLHF.